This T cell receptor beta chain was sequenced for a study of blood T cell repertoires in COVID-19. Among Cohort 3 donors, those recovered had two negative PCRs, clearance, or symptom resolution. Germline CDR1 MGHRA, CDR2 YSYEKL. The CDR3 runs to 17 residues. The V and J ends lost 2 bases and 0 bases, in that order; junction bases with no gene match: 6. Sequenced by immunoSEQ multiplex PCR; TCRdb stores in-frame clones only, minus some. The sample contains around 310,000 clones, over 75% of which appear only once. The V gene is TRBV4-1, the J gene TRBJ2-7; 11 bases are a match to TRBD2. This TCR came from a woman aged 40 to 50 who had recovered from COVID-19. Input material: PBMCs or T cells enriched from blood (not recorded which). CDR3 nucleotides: TGCGCCAGCAGCCAACACTTGGGACTAGCGGCCTCCTACGAGCAGTACTTC. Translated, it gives CASSQHLGLAASYEQYF.